This is a list of T cell receptor beta chains from one sample in a study of regulatory T cells in long-lasting Graves disease. TCRdb re-called the multiplex PCR reads with MiXCR, one entry per CDR3 protein. Among roughly 700,000 distinct CDR3 sequences, 25% to 35% were seen once, and the ten largest hold 35% to 55%. Sample: peripheral blood mononuclear cells (PBMCs), taken when the disease was refractory, from a patient treated with antithyroid drugs. The receptors were sampled from a female donor with Graves disease. Each CDR3 is given with its conserved first and last residue. Each record gives: D gene, V gene, J gene, clone size, CDR3 protein, CDR3 DNA. D genes are given only for firm matches. Only some rows state a clone size, as once, few, many or a class for expanded clones.

-	TRBV29-1	TRBJ1-5	few	CSVRQSSNQPQHF	TGCAGCGTGCGACAGAGTAGCAATCAGCCCCAGCATTTT
TRBD2	TRBV29-1	TRBJ2-3	-	CSVEGAGPSTDTQYF	TGCAGCGTAGAAGGAGCGGGACCTAGCACAGATACGCAGTATTTT
-	TRBV5-4	TRBJ1-2	few	CASSLELQTNYGYTF	TGTGCCAGCAGCTTGGAACTCCAAACTAACTATGGCTACACCTTC
TRBD2	TRBV12-3/TRBV12-4	TRBJ2-7	few	CASSLSGRNYEQYF	TGTGCCAGCAGTCTTAGCGGGAGGAACTACGAGCAGTACTTC
-	TRBV6-2/TRBV6-3	TRBJ2-7	-	CASSGRGSSLYEQYF	TGTGCCAGCAGTGGACGGGGGAGTAGTCTCTACGAGCAGTACTTC
-	TRBV12-3/TRBV12-4	TRBJ1-5	-	CASSLGRTRTNQPQHF	TGTGCCAGCAGTTTGGGGCGTACCCGGACCAATCAGCCCCAGCATTTT
-	TRBV5-1	TRBJ1-2	once	CASSLDHFSGYTF	TGCGCCAGCAGCTTGGACCACTTTTCCGGCTACACCTTC
-	TRBV29-1	TRBJ1-2	-	CSGQAANYGYTF	TGCAGCGGCCAAGCAGCTAACTATGGCTACACCTTC
-	TRBV20-1	TRBJ2-7	-	CSARGQSEGLGYEQYF	TGCAGTGCTAGAGGGCAGAGTGAAGGGTTGGGTTACGAGCAGTACTTC
-	TRBV6-1	TRBJ1-4	-	CASREGGRNEKLFF	TGTGCCAGCAGGGAAGGGGGACGTAATGAAAAACTGTTTTTT
TRBD1	TRBV6-5	TRBJ1-1	-	CASSYKTGVTEAFF	TGTGCCAGCAGTTACAAGACAGGGGTTACTGAAGCTTTCTTT
TRBD2	TRBV6-2/TRBV6-3	TRBJ2-2	-	CASNGHGLAADTGELFF	TGTGCCAGCAATGGCCATGGGCTAGCGGCCGACACCGGGGAGCTGTTTTTT
-	TRBV25-1	TRBJ1-1	-	CASSNRRGTEAFF	TGTGCCAGCAGTAACCGGCGCGGCACTGAAGCTTTCTTT
TRBD2	TRBV7-2	TRBJ2-5	many	CASSIGTSGRLQETQYF	TGTGCCAGCAGCATAGGGACTAGCGGGAGATTGCAGGAGACCCAGTACTTC
-	TRBV5-1	TRBJ2-7	many	CASSWGPSTGRSYEQYF	TGCGCCAGCAGCTGGGGGCCTTCTACAGGGCGATCCTACGAGCAGTACTTC
-	TRBV7-9	TRBJ1-6	-	CASSSTPGNSPLHF	TGTGCCAGCAGCTCCACCCCAGGGAATTCACCCCTCCACTTT
-	TRBV20-1	TRBJ2-4	few	CSAPPWGAKNIQYF	TGCAGTGCTCCCCCGTGGGGGGCCAAAAACATTCAGTACTTC
-	TRBV19	TRBJ1-1	-	CASRQYSNTEAFF	TGTGCCAGTAGACAGTATTCGAACACTGAAGCTTTCTTT
TRBD1	TRBV28	TRBJ1-5	few	CASNLDRGDQPQHF	TGTGCCAGCAATTTGGACAGGGGAGATCAGCCCCAGCATTTT
TRBD1	TRBV19	TRBJ1-1	-	CASSMGQGQNTEAFF	TGTGCCAGTAGTATGGGACAGGGACAGAACACTGAAGCTTTCTTT
TRBD2	TRBV2	TRBJ2-7	many	CASRRVGGVNSYEQYF	TGTGCCAGCAGGAGGGTTGGGGGGGTGAACTCCTACGAGCAGTACTTC
-	TRBV6-1	TRBJ1-4	-	CASSEGKVGLFF	TGTGCCAGCAGTGAAGGAAAGGTTGGGCTGTTTTTT
TRBD1	TRBV28	TRBJ1-2	-	CASSLFGTGGLGYTF	TGTGCCAGCAGTCTCTTTGGGACAGGGGGCCTTGGCTACACCTTC
-	TRBV7-9	TRBJ2-5	-	CASSHVQRTQETQYF	TGTGCCAGCAGCCACGTCCAGCGAACTCAAGAGACCCAGTACTTC
TRBD1	TRBV10-3	TRBJ1-3	-	CASQPGQGSGNTIYF	TGTGCCTCCCAACCCGGACAGGGCTCTGGAAACACCATATATTTT
-	TRBV3-1	TRBJ2-5	few	CASSQGFPEFGETQYF	TGTGCCAGCAGCCAAGGGTTCCCCGAATTTGGGGAGACCCAGTACTTC
TRBD1	TRBV5-1	TRBJ1-2	-	CASSRDSWGYGYTF	TGCGCCAGCAGCCGGGACAGCTGGGGATATGGCTACACCTTC
TRBD1	TRBV6-9	TRBJ1-4	-	CASSYPGQGMFF	TGTGCCAGCAGTTACCCAGGACAGGGGATGTTTTTT
-	TRBV28	TRBJ1-2	many	CASSLVQSSGSRGYTF	TGTGCCAGCAGTTTAGTTCAGAGTTCTGGAAGCAGAGGCTACACCTTC
-	TRBV29-1	TRBJ2-7	few	CSVRRGQSSYEQYF	TGCAGCGTTCGGCGGGGGCAGAGCTCCTACGAGCAGTACTTC
-	TRBV2	TRBJ1-2	many	CASSERSKLSYGYTF	TGTGCCAGCAGTGAAAGGTCAAAGCTAAGCTATGGCTACACCTTC
-	TRBV20-1	TRBJ2-3	-	CSAPAKLDTQYF	TGCAGTGCTCCAGCCAAGTTGGATACGCAGTATTTT
-	TRBV27	TRBJ1-4	many	CASSLRGANEKLFF	TGTGCCAGCAGTTTAAGAGGAGCGAATGAAAAACTGTTTTTT
-	TRBV10-3	TRBJ1-1	-	CAITIGQNTEAFF	TGTGCCATCACCATCGGACAGAACACTGAAGCTTTCTTT